These 4 T cell receptor beta chains were all obtained from the same sample, sequenced in a study of hypomethylating agent response in myelodysplastic syndrome. Data came from immunoSEQ multiplex PCR; TCRdb stores just in-frame clones and leaves some out. The sample shows a few thousand clones, about 80% of them seen only once. The sample here was bone marrow, taken before or after starting hypomethylating agent treatment for myelodysplastic syndrome (not recorded which). These receptors were collected from a human donor with myelodysplastic syndrome.

This chain connects TRBV7-9 to TRBJ1-2, with D possibly being TRBD1 (5 bases). Germline V gene sequence: CDR1 SEHNR, CDR2 FQNEAQ (reference sequence). The CDR3 has 14 residues. Trimming cost V 1 base and J 3 bases, with 9 bases left between them. CDR3 amino acids: CASSLVPGHYGYTF. The CDR3 DNA is TGTGCCAGCAGCTTAGTACCGGGACACTATGGCTACACCTTC.

The chain links TRBV11-3 to TRBJ1-4; D is perhaps TRBD1 (5 bases). Trimming cost V 3 bases and J 11 bases, with 16 bases left between them. Germline values: CDR1 SGHNT, CDR2 YENEEA. The CDR3 is 14 residues long. The CDR3 DNA reads as TGTGCCAGCAGCTTTGGGGGGGTTCCGTGTAAACTGTTTTTT. As protein: CASSFGGVPCKLFF.

V and J are TRBV19 and TRBJ2-1; D is ambiguous. V lost 7 bases, J lost 0 bases, and 13 bases lay in between. The germline V gene encodes CDR1 LNHDA and CDR2 SQIVND (reference sequence). The CDR3 spans 15 residues. CDR3 sequence (DNA): TGTGCCAGTACCTTGGACCGGAGCTCCTACAATGAGCAGTTCTTC. It translates to CASTLDRSSYNEQFF.

The rearrangement uses TRBV6-1 and TRBJ2-3; D call uncertain. Looked up from germline, CDR1 is MNHNS and CDR2 is SASEGT. The CDR3 loop spans 13 amino acids. V was shortened by 1 base and J by 4 bases, with 6 bases between the two germline ends. The CDR3 sequence: CASSEGQADTQYF. DNA for the CDR3: TGTGCCAGCAGTGAAGGGCAGGCAGATACGCAGTATTTT.